These T cell receptor beta chains were read from a single sample in a study of long-term antiretroviral therapy in people with HIV. Assay used: immunoSEQ multiplex PCR; TCRdb lists only in-frame clones, some missing. The repertoire holds approximately 25,000 clones, with 80% to 90% as singletons. The sample here was unsorted PBMCs, taken 1.2 years after starting antiretroviral therapy. The receptors were gathered from a man between 45 and 60 years old with HIV. Each CDR3 is given with its conserved first and last residue. The D gene is left open where the match is weak. Size tells how often a clone was seen (once, few, many) or the class of an expanded clone, and some rows leave it out.

J,size,V,D,CDR3,DNA
TRBJ2-7,.,TRBV9,.,CASSVAPQGGQIEQYF,TGTGCCAGCAGCGTAGCCCCTCAGGGGGGGCAGATCGAGCAGTACTTC
TRBJ1-3,.,TRBV10-2,.,CASSYGTPSGNTIYF,TGCGCCAGCAGCTACGGGACACCCTCTGGAAACACCATATATTTT
TRBJ1-2,.,TRBV30,TRBD1,CAWKWQGVDGYTF,TGTGCCTGGAAGTGGCAGGGGGTTGATGGCTACACCTTC
TRBJ2-7,.,TRBV28,.,CASSLRRGGSYEQYF,TGTGCCAGCAGTTTAAGGCGAGGTGGCAGCTACGAGCAGTACTTC
TRBJ2-3,once,TRBV6-6,.,CASTGRQDTQYF,TGTGCCAGCACCGGACGGCAGGATACGCAGTATTTT
TRBJ1-4,.,TRBV9,TRBD1,CASSVGGGGEKLFF,TGTGCCAGCAGCGTAGGAGGGGGCGGTGAAAAACTGTTTTTT
TRBJ2-7,.,TRBV19,.,CASSYGAEQYF,TGTGCCAGTAGCTACGGGGCTGAGCAGTACTTC
TRBJ2-7,.,TRBV30,.,CAWSSSTSYEQYF,TGTGCCTGGAGCTCTAGTACCTCCTACGAGCAGTACTTC
TRBJ2-3,.,TRBV18,TRBD1,CASSLTRDRVSTDTQYF,TGTGCCAGCTCACTGACCCGGGACAGAGTTAGCACAGATACGCAGTATTTT
TRBJ2-1,.,TRBV21-1,.,CASSKPRAGGSYNEQFF,TGTGCCAGCAGCAAACCTCGAGCGGGGGGCTCCTACAATGAGCAGTTCTTC
TRBJ1-2,medium-sized,TRBV29-1,TRBD1,CSVEVYRGNYGYTF,TGCAGCGTTGAAGTCTACAGGGGGAACTATGGCTACACCTTC
TRBJ2-6,.,TRBV27,.,CASKEPGANVLTF,TGTGCCAGCAAGGAGCCTGGGGCCAACGTCCTGACTTTC
TRBJ2-3,few,TRBV6-5,.,CASSYADSSTDTQYF,TGTGCCAGCAGTTATGCGGACTCGTCCACAGATACGCAGTATTTT
TRBJ2-1,.,TRBV11-2,TRBD1,CASSSRDSYNEQFF,TGTGCCAGCAGCTCCCGGGACAGCTACAATGAGCAGTTCTTC
TRBJ1-3,.,TRBV30,.,CAWSVGPNSGNTIYF,TGTGCCTGGAGTGTGGGACCCAACTCTGGAAACACCATATATTTT
TRBJ2-7,.,TRBV28,.,CASRSLNEQYF,TGTGCCAGCAGGTCACTAAACGAGCAGTACTTC
TRBJ2-3,.,TRBV30,.,CAWSVGQRTDTQYF,TGTGCCTGGAGTGTAGGGCAGAGGACAGATACGCAGTATTTT
TRBJ2-1,.,TRBV25-1,.,CASSEWGSSYNEQFF,TGTGCCAGCAGTGAGTGGGGTAGCTCCTACAATGAGCAGTTCTTC
TRBJ2-7,.,TRBV6-4,TRBD1,CASSRDRGSPEQYF,TGTGCCAGCAGTCGGGACAGGGGGTCACCCGAGCAGTACTTC
TRBJ1-4,.,TRBV28,TRBD1,CASSLLPRGGREKLFF,TGTGCCAGCAGTTTATTGCCCAGGGGGGGGAGGGAAAAACTGTTTTTT
TRBJ2-6,.,TRBV6-5,.,CASREDRHIANVLTF,TGTGCCAGCAGAGAGGACCGGCATATTGCCAACGTCCTGACTTTC
TRBJ1-1,.,TRBV18,.,CASSPQGGQRAEAFF,TGTGCCAGCTCACCCCAGGGAGGCCAGCGCGCTGAAGCTTTCTTT
TRBJ1-2,once,TRBV5-6,TRBD1,CASSLKGSGQAIGGYTF,TGTGCCAGCAGCTTGAAGGGGTCGGGACAGGCAATTGGTGGCTACACCTTC
TRBJ1-1,.,TRBV6-5,.,CASSKGYTEAFF,TGTGCCAGCAGTAAAGGGTACACTGAAGCTTTCTTT
TRBJ1-3,.,TRBV6-5,.,CASTRGGATGNTIYF,TGTGCCAGCACCCGAGGGGGGGCGACTGGAAACACCATATATTTT
TRBJ2-2,.,TRBV5-1,.,CASSFRETGTGELFF,TGCGCCAGCAGCTTCAGGGAAACGGGCACCGGGGAGCTGTTTTTT
TRBJ1-1,few,TRBV10-3,TRBD1,CAIRDRDNTEAFF,TGTGCCATCAGGGACAGGGACAACACTGAAGCTTTCTTT
TRBJ2-7,few,TRBV2,.,CASRAGPPYEQYF,TGTGCCAGCAGGGCCGGGCCCCCCTACGAGCAGTACTTC
TRBJ2-3,.,TRBV27,.,CASSLSLVGGTDTQYF,TGTGCCAGCAGTTTAAGTCTCGTGGGGGGCACAGATACGCAGTATTTT
TRBJ1-1,.,TRBV19,.,CASSGARIVNTEAFF,TGTGCCAGTAGTGGGGCCAGGATAGTGAACACTGAAGCTTTCTTT
TRBJ1-5,.,TRBV5-1,TRBD1,CASSTGTGEQPQHF,TGCGCCAGCAGCACCGGGACAGGGGAACAGCCCCAGCATTTT
TRBJ2-1,once,TRBV9,TRBD2,CASSVLAGEVDEQFF,TGTGCCAGCAGCGTACTAGCGGGGGAAGTGGATGAGCAGTTCTTC
TRBJ1-2,.,TRBV25-1,TRBD1,CASSEQLGTGVNYGYTF,TGTGCCAGCAGTGAACAATTGGGAACAGGGGTTAACTATGGCTACACCTTC
TRBJ1-6,.,TRBV27,.,CASSLGAVHSPLHF,TGTGCCAGCAGTTTAGGCGCAGTCCATTCACCCCTCCACTTT
TRBJ2-2,once,TRBV7-6,.,CASSLFGGDTGELFF,TGTGCCAGCAGCTTATTCGGGGGAGACACCGGGGAGCTGTTTTTT
TRBJ1-5,.,TRBV7-9,TRBD1,CASSHSGQGVQPQHF,TGTGCCAGCAGTCATAGTGGTCAGGGGGTGCAGCCCCAGCATTTT
TRBJ1-1,.,TRBV11-2,.,CASSYRLNTEAFF,TGTGCCAGCAGCTACCGGCTGAACACTGAAGCTTTCTTT
TRBJ1-6,once,TRBV4-1,.,CASRPAGRNSPLHF,TGCGCCAGCAGACCTGCCGGGCGGAATTCACCCCTCCACTTT
TRBJ1-2,.,TRBV25-1,TRBD1,CASSYGQGGYGYTF,TGTGCCAGCAGTTACGGACAGGGTGGCTATGGCTACACCTTC
TRBJ2-7,.,TRBV4-1,.,CASSQTTGFSYEQYF,TGCGCCAGCAGCCAAACCACAGGCTTCTCCTACGAGCAGTACTTC